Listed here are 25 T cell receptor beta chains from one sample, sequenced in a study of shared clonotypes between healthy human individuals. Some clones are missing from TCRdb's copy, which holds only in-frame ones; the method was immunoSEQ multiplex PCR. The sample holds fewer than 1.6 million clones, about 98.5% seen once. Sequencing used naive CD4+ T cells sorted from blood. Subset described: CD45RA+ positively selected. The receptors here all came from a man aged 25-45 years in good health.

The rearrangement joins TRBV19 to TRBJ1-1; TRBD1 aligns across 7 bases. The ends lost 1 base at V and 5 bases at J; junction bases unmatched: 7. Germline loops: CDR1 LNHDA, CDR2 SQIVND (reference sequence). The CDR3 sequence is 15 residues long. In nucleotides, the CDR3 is TGTGCCAGTAGTATAGTAGGGGGCTATAGGACTGAAGCTTTCTTT. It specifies CASSIVGGYRTEAFF. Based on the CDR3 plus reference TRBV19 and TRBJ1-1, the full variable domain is DGGITQSPKYLFRKEGQNVTLSCEQNLNHDAMYWYRQDPGQGLRLIYYSQIVNDFQKGDIAEGYSVSREKKESFPLTVTSAQKNPTAFYLCASSIVGGYRTEAFFGQGTRLTVV.

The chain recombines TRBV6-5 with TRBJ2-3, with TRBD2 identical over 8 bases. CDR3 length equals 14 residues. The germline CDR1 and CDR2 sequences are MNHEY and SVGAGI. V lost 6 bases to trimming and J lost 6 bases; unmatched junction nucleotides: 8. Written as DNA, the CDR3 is TGTGCCAGCAGGAGGTCGGGAGGGGGGGATACGCAGTATTTT. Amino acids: CASRRSGGGDTQYF.

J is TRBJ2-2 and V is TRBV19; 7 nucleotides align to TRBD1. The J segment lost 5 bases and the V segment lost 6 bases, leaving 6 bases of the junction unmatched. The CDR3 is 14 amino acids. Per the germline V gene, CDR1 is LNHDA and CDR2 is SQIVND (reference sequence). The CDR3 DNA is TGTGCCAGTAGGTCCCAGGGGGATACCGGGGAGCTGTTTTTT. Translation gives CASRSQGDTGELFF.

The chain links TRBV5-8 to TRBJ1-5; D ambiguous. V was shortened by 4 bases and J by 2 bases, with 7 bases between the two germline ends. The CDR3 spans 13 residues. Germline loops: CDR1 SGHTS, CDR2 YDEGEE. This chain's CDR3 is CASSPSGNQPQHF. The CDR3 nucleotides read TGTGCCAGCAGCCCCTCGGGCAATCAGCCCCAGCATTTT.

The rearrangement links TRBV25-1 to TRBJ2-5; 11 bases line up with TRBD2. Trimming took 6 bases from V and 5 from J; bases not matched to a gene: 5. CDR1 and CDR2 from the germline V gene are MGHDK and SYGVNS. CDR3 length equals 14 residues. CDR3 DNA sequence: TGTGCCAGCAGGGGGACTAGCGGTTTGGAGACCCAGTACTTC. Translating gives CASRGTSGLETQYF.

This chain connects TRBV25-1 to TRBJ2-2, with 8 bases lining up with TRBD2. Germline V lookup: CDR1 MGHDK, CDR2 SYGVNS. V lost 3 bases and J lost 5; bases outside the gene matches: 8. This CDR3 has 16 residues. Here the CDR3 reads CASSDVSGSGTGELFF. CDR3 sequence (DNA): TGTGCCAGCAGTGATGTGAGCGGGAGTGGAACCGGGGAGCTGTTTTTT.

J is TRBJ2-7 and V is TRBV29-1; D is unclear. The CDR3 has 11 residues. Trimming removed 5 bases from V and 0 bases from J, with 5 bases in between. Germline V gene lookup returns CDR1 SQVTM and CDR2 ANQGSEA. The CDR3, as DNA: TGCAGCGTTCAGCGCTCCTACGAGCAGTACTTC. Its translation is CSVQRSYEQYF.

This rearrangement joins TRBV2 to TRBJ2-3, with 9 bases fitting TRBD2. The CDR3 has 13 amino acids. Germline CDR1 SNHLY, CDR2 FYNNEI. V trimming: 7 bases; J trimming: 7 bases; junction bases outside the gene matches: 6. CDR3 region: CASNLAGGHTQYF. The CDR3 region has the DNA TGTGCCAGCAATCTCGCGGGAGGGCATACGCAGTATTTT.

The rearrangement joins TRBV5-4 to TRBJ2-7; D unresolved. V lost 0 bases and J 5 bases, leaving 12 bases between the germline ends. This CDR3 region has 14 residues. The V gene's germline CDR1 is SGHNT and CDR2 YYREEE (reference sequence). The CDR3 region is CASSLEIAAHEQYF. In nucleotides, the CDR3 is TGTGCCAGCAGCTTGGAAATCGCGGCACACGAGCAGTACTTC.

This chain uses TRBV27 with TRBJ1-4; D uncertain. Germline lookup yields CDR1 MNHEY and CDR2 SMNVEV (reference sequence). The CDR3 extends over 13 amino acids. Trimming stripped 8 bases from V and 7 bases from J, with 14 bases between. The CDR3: CASCIVCPEKLFF. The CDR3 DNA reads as TGTGCCAGCTGTATAGTCTGTCCTGAAAAACTGTTTTTT.

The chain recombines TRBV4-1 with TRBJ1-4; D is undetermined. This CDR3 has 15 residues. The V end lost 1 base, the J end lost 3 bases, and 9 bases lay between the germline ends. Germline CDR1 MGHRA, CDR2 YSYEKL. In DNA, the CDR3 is TGCGCCAGCAGCCAAGGCCCGTCCGCTAATGAAAAACTGTTTTTT. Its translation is CASSQGPSANEKLFF.

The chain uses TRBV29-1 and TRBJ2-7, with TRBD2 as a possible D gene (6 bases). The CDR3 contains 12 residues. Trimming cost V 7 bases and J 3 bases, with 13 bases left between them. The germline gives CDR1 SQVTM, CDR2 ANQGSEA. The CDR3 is CSGGVTFYEQYF. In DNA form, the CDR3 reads TGCAGCGGCGGGGTCACTTTCTACGAGCAGTACTTC.

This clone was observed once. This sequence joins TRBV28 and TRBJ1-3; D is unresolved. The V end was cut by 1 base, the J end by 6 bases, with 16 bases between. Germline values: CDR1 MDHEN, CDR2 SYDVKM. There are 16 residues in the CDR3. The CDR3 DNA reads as TGTGCCAGCAGTTTATCGGAGAGGGTAGCAGAAAACACCATATATTTT. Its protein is CASSLSERVAENTIYF.

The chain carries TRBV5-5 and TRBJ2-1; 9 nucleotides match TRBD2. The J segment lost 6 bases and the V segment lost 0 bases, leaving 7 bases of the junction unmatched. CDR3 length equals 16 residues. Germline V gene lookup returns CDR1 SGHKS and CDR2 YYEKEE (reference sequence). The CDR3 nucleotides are TGTGCCAGCAGCTTGGGCCATGCGGGAGGGGCCAATGAGCAGTTCTTC. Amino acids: CASSLGHAGGANEQFF. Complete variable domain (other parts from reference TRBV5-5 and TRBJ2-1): DAGVTQSPTHLIKTRGQQVTLRCSPISGHKSVSWYQQVLGQGPQFIFQYYEKEERGRGNFPDRFSARQFPNYSSELNVNALLLGDSALYLCASSLGHAGGANEQFFGPGTRLTVL.

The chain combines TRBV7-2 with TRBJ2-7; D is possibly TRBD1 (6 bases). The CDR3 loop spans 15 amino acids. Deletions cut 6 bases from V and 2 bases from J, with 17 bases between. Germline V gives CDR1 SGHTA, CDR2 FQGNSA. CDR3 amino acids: CASRRSGGGPYEQYF. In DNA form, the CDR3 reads TGTGCCAGCAGGAGGAGTGGGGGCGGGCCCTACGAGCAGTACTTC.

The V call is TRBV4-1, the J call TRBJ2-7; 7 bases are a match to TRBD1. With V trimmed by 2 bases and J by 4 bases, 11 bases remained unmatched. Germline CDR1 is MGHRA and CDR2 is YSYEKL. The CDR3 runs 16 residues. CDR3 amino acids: CASSQQDRDPGYEQYF. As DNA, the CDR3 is TGCGCCAGCAGCCAACAAGACAGGGACCCGGGTTACGAGCAGTACTTC.

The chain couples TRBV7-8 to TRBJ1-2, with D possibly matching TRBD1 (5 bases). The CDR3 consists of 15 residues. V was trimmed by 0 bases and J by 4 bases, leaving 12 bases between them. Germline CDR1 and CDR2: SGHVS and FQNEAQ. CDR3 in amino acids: CASSLAEQAPYGYTF. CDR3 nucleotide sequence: TGTGCCAGCAGCTTAGCCGAACAGGCGCCCTATGGCTACACCTTC.

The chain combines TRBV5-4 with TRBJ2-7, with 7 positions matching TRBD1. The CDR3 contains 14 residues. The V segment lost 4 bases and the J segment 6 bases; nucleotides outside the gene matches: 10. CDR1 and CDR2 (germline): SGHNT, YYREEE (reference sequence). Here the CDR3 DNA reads TGTGCCAGCAGCGGGGAATACAGGGGTGGCGAGCAGTACTTC. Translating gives CASSGEYRGGEQYF.

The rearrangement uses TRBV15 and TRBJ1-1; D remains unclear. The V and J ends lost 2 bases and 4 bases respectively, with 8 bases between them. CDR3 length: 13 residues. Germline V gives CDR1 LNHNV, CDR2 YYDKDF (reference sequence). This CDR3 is CATSRPDGTEAFF. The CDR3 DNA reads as TGTGCCACCAGCAGACCAGACGGCACTGAAGCTTTCTTT.

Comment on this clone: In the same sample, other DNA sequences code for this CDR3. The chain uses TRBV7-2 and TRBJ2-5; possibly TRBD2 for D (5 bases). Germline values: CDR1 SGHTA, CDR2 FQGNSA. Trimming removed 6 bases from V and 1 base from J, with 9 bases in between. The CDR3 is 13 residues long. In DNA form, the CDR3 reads TGTGCCAGCAGTCGAGGGAGCCAAGAGACCCAGTACTTC. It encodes CASSRGSQETQYF.

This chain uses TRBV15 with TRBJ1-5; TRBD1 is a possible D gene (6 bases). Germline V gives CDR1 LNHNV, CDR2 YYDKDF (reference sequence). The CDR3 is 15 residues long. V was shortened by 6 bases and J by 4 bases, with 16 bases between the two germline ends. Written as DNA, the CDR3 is TGTGCCACCAGAACACTCCGGGGGGCAAATCAGCCCCAGCATTTT. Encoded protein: CATRTLRGANQPQHF.

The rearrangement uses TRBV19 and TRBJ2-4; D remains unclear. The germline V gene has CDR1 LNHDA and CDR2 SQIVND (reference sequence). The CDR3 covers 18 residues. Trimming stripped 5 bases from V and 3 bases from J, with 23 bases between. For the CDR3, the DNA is TGTGCCAGTAGTTCCTATCCCGGACCCCCCGCAGGCAAAAACATTCAGTACTTC. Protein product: CASSSYPGPPAGKNIQYF. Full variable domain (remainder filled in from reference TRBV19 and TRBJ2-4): DGGITQSPKYLFRKEGQNVTLSCEQNLNHDAMYWYRQDPGQGLRLIYYSQIVNDFQKGDIAEGYSVSREKKESFPLTVTSAQKNPTAFYLCASSSYPGPPAGKNIQYFGAGTRLSVL.

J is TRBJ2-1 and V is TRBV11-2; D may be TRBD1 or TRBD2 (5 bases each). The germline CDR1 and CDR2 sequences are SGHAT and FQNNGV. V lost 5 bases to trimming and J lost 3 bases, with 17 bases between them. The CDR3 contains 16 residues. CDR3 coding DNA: TGTGCCAGCAGCCATTTCCGGGACGTCAACTACAATGAGCAGTTCTTC. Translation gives CASSHFRDVNYNEQFF.

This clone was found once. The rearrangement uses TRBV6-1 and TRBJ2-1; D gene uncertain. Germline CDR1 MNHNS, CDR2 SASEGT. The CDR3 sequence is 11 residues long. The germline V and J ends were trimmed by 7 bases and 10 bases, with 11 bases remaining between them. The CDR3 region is CASMPVGEQFF. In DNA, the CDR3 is TGTGCCAGCATGCCAGTAGGGGAGCAGTTCTTC.

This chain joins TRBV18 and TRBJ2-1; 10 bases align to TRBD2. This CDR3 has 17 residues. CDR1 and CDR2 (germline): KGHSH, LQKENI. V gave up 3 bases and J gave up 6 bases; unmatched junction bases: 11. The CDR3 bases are TGTGCCAGCTCACCCTCGATAGCGGGAGGCACCGCCAATGAGCAGTTCTTC. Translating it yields CASSPSIAGGTANEQFF. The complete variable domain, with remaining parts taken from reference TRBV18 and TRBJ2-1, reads NAGVMQNPRHLVRRRGQEARLRCSPMKGHSHVYWYRQLPEEGLKFMVYLQKENIIDESGMPKERFSAEFPKEGPSILRIQQVVRGDSAAYFCASSPSIAGGTANEQFFGPGTRLTVL.